This entry concerns a single T cell receptor (beta chain). Its target antigen remains unknown. One end of the junction varies from germline; a read error may be responsible. Other DNA sequences in the sample encode the same CDR3. CD4+ cells from five biomarker-study patients were further sorted into CD25+CD127- cells. Lesional scalp punch biopsies and peripheral blood were obtained from alopecia areata patients. PBMCs were separated by density centrifugation and stained for CD3, CD4 and CD8, after which CD4+ and CD8+ T cells were sorted on a FACSAria. Alopecia areata patients who were not treated were recruited through a multicenter biomarker study. The germline V gene gives CDR1 as KGHSH and CDR2 as LQKENI. Including cysteine and phenylalanine, the CDR3 has 13 amino acids. Only CDR3 DNA is held: 39 bases, read in frame from base 1. The library was produced with the immunoSEQ multiplex PCR assay. To provide template for TCR sequencing, every sample had RNA extracted and reverse transcribed into cDNA. First-strand cDNA was synthesized with SuperScript III using a 2:1 mix of oligo-dT and random hexamers. A synthetic immune receptor repertoire was used to gauge amplification bias, and whatever bias remained was removed computationally. Per the original workflow: Raw reads were preprocessed to remove errors, and CDR3 was defined by IMGT conventions from the conserved cysteine to phenylalanine. Clonality was computed as 1 minus the Shannon entropy, with the entropy normalized by log2 of the number of productive unique TCRs. Whether scalp clones were CD4 or CD8 was inferred by matching scalp TCRbeta sequences against CD4 and CD8 repertoires sorted from blood. TCRdb carries this immuneACCESS record with in-frame sequences only. Its versions omit some clonotypes, under half of them owing to an unresolved V gene in the studies checked, with the rest unexplained. D and trimming were read from the DNA, whereas the V and J calls and clone size are those reported in that table. A total of 14,000 or so clones appear in this sample, 45% to 60% of them only once. In total, the top ten clones hold 3% to 4.5% of the sample.

The sample is drawn from a study of CD8+ T cells in alopecia areata listed by TCRdb under 2018. About the full investigation: In both human patients and the C3H/HeJ mouse model, the study applied high-throughput TCRbeta sequencing to look at T cell clonal expansion in alopecia areata. Human TCRbeta sequencing covered scalp tissue and sorted CD4+ and CD8+ peripheral blood T cells from patchy and totalis/universalis alopecia areata patients and healthy controls. Clonality in the scalp was compared among normal scalp (n=4), patchy alopecia areata scalp (n=8), and alopecia totalis/universalis scalp (n=8). RNA came from the PAXgene miRNA kit for fixed scalp, the miRNeasy kit for PBMCs, and the RNeasy kit for mouse skin. immunoSEQ multiplex PCR using 35 Vbeta forward primers and 13 Jbeta reverse primers was used to amplify TCRbeta CDR3 regions. Overall study results and their limits: Higher clonality and more expanded CD8+ clones were observed in lesional scalp than in normal scalp, particularly in alopecia totalis/universalis, a finding suggestive of antigenic drive. Compared with mice, TCR sequences shared between patients were less clear, possibly partly because of HLA diversity across the patient population. Scalp TCR repertoire analysis is complicated because resident alphabeta T cells in normal human skin are also sequenced, whereas mouse skin is dominated by gammadelta T cells.

The TCR sequence derives from a human donor with alopecia areata. The material sequenced was CD4+ Tregs sorted from blood. This receptor chain uses TRBV18 and TRBJ1-1; no D gene can be assigned with confidence. The CDR3 sequence is CASSLSRDTEAFF. The nucleotide sequence is given as TGCGCCAGCTCCCTCTCACGGGACACTGAAGCTTTCTTT.